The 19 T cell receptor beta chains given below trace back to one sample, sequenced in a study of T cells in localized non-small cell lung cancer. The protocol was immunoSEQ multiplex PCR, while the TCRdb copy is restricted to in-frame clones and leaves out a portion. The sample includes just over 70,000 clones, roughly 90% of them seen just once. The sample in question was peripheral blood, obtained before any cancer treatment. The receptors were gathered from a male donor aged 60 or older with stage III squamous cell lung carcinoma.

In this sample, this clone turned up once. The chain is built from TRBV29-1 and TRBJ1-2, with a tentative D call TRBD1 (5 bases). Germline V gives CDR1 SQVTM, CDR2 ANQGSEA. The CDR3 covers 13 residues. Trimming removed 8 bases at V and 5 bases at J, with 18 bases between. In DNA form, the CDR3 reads TGCAGCCCCACCCCCCAGGGAAGGTATGGCTACACCTTC. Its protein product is CSPTPQGRYGYTF.

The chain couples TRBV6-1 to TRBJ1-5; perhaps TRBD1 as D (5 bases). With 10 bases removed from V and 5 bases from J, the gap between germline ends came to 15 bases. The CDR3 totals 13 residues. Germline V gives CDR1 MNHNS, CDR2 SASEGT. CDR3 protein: CATTWGTDQPQHF. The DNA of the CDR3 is TGTGCCACCACCTGGGGGACCGATCAGCCCCAGCATTTT.

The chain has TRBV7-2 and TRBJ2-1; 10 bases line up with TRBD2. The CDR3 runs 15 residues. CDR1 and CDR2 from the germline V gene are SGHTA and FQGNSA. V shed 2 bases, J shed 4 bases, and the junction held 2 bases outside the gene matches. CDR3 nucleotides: TGTGCCAGCAGCTTATTACTAGCGGGGTACAATGAGCAGTTCTTC. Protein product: CASSLLLAGYNEQFF.

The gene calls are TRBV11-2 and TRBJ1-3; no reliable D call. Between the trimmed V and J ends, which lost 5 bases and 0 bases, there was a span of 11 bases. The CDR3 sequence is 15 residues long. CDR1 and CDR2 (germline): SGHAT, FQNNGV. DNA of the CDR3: TGTGCCAGCAGCATCCGACTGTCCTCTGGAAACACCATATATTTT. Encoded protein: CASSIRLSSGNTIYF.

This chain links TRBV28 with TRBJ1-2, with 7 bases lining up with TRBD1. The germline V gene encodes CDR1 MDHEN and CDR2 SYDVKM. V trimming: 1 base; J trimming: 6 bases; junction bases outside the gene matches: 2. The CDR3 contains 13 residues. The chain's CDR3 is CASSLSGGDGYTF. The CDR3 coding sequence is TGTGCCAGCAGTTTATCAGGGGGAGATGGCTACACCTTC.

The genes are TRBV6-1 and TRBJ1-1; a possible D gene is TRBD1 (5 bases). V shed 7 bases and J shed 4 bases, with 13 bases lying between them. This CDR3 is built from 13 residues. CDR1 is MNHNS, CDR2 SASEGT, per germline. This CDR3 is CASIRNQGTEAFF. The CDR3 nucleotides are TGTGCCAGCATCCGAAATCAGGGCACTGAAGCTTTCTTT.

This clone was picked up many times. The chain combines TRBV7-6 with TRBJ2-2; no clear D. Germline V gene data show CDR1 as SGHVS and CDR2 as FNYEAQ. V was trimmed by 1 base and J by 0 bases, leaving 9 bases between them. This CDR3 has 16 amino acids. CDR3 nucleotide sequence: TGTGCCAGCAGCTTAGGGCAAGGGTCGAACACCGGGGAGCTGTTTTTT. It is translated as CASSLGQGSNTGELFF.

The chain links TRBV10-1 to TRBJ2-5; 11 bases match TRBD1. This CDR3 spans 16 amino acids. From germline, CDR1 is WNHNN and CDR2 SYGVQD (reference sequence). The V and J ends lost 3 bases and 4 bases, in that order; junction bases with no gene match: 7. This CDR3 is CASSDRDRGVVETQYF. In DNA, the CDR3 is TGCGCCAGCAGTGACCGGGACAGGGGGGTTGTAGAGACCCAGTACTTC.

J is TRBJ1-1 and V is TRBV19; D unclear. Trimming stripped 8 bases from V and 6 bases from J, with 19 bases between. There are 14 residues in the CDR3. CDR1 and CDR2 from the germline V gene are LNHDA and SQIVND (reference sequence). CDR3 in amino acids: CASGPSGSRAEAFF. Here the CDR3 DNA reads TGTGCCAGTGGTCCTTCCGGGTCTCGGGCTGAAGCTTTCTTT.

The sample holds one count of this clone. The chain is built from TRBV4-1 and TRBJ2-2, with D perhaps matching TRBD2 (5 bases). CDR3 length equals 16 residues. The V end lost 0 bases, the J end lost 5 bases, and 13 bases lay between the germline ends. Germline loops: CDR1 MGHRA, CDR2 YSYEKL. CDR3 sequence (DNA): TGCGCCAGCAGCCAAGAGGGCGGACTTCTGACCGGGGAGCTGTTTTTT. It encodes CASSQEGGLLTGELFF.

The CDR3 coding sequence is TGTGCCAGCAGCTTGGAGCGGGGGCCTTACAATGAGCAGTTCTTC. Translating gives CASSLERGPYNEQFF. This chain connects TRBV5-6 to TRBJ2-1; 8 nucleotides match TRBD2. CDR3 length: 15 amino acids. Unmatched junction bases numbered 3, after V lost 0 bases and J lost 4 bases. Germline values: CDR1 SGHDT, CDR2 YYEEEE.

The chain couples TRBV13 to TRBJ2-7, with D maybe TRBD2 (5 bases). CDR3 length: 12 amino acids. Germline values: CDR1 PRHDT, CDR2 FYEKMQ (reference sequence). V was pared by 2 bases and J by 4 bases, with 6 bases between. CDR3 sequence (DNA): TGTGCCAGCAGCTTAAGCGGATACGAGCAGTACGTC. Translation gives CASSLSGYEQYV.

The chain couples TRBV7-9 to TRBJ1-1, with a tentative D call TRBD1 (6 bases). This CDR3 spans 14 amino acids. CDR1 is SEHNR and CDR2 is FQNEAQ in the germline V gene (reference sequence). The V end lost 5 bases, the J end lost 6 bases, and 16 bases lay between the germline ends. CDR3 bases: TGTGCCAGCAGCCAGAAGGGGGGTAGGGCTGAAGCTTTCTTT. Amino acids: CASSQKGGRAEAFF.

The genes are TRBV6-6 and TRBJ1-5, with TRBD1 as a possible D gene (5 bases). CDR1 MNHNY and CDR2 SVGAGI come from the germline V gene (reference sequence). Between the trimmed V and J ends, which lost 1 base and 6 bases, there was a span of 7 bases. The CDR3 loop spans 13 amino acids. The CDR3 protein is CASSYFGGQPQHF. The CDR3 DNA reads TGTGCCAGCAGTTACTTCGGGGGTCAGCCCCAGCATTTT.

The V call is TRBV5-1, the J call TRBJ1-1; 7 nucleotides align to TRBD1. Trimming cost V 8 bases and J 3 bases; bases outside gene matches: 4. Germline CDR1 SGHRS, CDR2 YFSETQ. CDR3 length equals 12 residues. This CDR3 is CASSTGDTEAFF. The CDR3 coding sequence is TGCGCCAGTTCAACAGGGGACACTGAAGCTTTCTTT.

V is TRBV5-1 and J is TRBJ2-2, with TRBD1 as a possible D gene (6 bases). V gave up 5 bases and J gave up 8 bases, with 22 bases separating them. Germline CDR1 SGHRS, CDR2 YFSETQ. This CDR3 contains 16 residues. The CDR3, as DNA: TGCGCCAGCAGTCAAACCTTAACACAGGGCCAGGGGGAGCTGTTTTTT. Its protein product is CASSQTLTQGQGELFF.

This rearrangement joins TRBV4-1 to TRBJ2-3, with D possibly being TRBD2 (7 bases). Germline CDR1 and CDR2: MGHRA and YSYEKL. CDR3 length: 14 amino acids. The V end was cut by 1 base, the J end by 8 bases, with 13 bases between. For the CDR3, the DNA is TGCGCCAGCAGCCAAGTCGCGGGGGACACTACGCAGTATTTT. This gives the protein CASSQVAGDTTQYF.

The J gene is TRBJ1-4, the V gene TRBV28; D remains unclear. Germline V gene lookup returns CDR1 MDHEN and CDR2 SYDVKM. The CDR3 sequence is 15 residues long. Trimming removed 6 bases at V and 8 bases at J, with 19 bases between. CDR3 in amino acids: CASRDMGLYGEKLFF. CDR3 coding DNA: TGTGCCAGCAGGGATATGGGCCTCTATGGGGAAAAACTGTTTTTT.

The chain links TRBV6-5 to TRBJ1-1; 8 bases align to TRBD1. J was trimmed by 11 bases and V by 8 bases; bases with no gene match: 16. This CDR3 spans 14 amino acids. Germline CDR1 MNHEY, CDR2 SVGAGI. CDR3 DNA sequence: TGTGCCAGCTTTTCACGGGACAGGCCACTGAGGGCTTTCTTT. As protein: CASFSRDRPLRAFF.